This entry lists 10 T cell receptor beta chains sequenced from one sample in a study of blood T cell repertoires in COVID-19. Assay used: immunoSEQ multiplex PCR; TCRdb lists only in-frame clones, some missing. The table records about 68,000 clones, approximately 89% of them present only once. Source material: peripheral blood. These receptors all come from a man aged 45-65 years with active COVID-19.

The V and J genes are TRBV15 and TRBJ1-3, with 7 bases matching TRBD1. CDR1 and CDR2 (germline): LNHNV, YYDKDF (reference sequence). This CDR3 is built from 16 residues. Trimming removed 0 bases from V and 4 bases from J; junction bases left unmatched: 6. The CDR3 spells CATSRDVGDRGNTIYF. DNA of the CDR3: TGTGCCACCAGCAGAGATGTCGGGGACAGAGGAAACACCATATATTTT.

This clone was found once. The chain has TRBV7-2 and TRBJ1-6; D is possibly TRBD1 (5 bases). Germline CDR1 reads SGHTA; CDR2 reads FQGNSA. The CDR3 is made up of 16 amino acids. Deletions cut 1 base from V and 8 bases from J, with 15 bases between. The CDR3 coding sequence is TGTGCCAGCAGCTTAGGAACCAGGGCTACACATTCACCCCTCCACTTT. It yields the protein CASSLGTRATHSPLHF.

This chain links TRBV4-2 with TRBJ2-5; 11 bases match TRBD2. After removal of 0 bases from V and 7 bases from J, the junction contained 13 bases not matched to a gene. Germline CDR1 reads LGHNA; CDR2 reads YNFKEQ. The CDR3 is 18 residues long. The CDR3 DNA reads as TGTGCCAGCAGCCAAGATCCCCGTGAACTAGCGGGGGAGGGGACCCAGTACTTC. Amino acid sequence: CASSQDPRELAGEGTQYF.

The chain carries TRBV27 and TRBJ2-2; 7 positions agree with TRBD1. Trimming took 8 bases from V and 2 from J; bases not matched to a gene: 5. Germline V CDR1 and CDR2: MNHEY, SMNVEV (reference sequence). The CDR3 consists of 14 residues. The CDR3 DNA reads TGTGCCAGCGGGACAGACAAAAACACCGGGGAGCTGTTTTTT. Amino acid sequence: CASGTDKNTGELFF.

This clone was seen a handful of times. The V gene is TRBV27, the J gene TRBJ2-6; D not certain. Germline V gene lookup returns CDR1 MNHEY and CDR2 SMNVEV (reference sequence). V lost 0 bases and J lost 1, with 4 bases in between. CDR3 length: 15 amino acids. CDR3 loop: CASSLSLSGANVLTF. DNA for the CDR3: TGTGCCAGCAGTTTATCGTTATCTGGGGCCAACGTCCTGACTTTC.

The V call is TRBV5-1, the J call TRBJ2-2; 7 nucleotides align to TRBD1. CDR1 and CDR2 (germline): SGHRS, YFSETQ. The ends lost 8 bases at V and 0 bases at J; junction bases unmatched: 4. The CDR3 contains 14 residues. The CDR3 DNA reads as TGCGCCAGTCGGGACAGTTCGAACACCGGGGAGCTGTTTTTT. Its translation: CASRDSSNTGELFF.

This clone was seen once. The V call is TRBV29-1, the J call TRBJ1-3, with 7 bases that match TRBD1. The trim removed 0 bases at V and 8 bases at J, leaving 1 base unmatched. Per the germline V gene, CDR1 is SQVTM and CDR2 is ANQGSEA. The CDR3 runs 12 residues. The chain's CDR3 is CSVEDQGDTIYF. CDR3 DNA: TGCAGCGTTGAAGATCAGGGGGACACCATATATTTT.

The CDR3 here is CASSLVAGATYEQYF. CDR3 coding DNA: TGTGCCAGCAGCTTGGTAGCGGGGGCCACCTACGAGCAGTACTTC. The chain uses TRBV7-2 and TRBJ2-7; 9 bases match TRBD2. CDR1 SGHTA and CDR2 FQGNSA come from the germline V gene. Trimming took 3 bases from V and 2 from J; bases not matched to a gene: 5. There are 15 residues in the CDR3.

This chain connects TRBV3-1 (or the pseudogene TRBV3-2) to TRBJ2-7, with TRBD2 identical over 11 bases. After removal of 4 bases from V and 10 bases from J, the junction contained 9 bases not matched to a gene. The CDR3 is made up of 14 amino acids. Germline V lookup: CDR1 LGHDT, CDR2 YNNKEL (reference sequence). The CDR3, as DNA: TGTGCCAGCAGCCTTCAAGGGACTAGCGGATCACAGTACTTC. Its protein is CASSLQGTSGSQYF.

This clone was observed once. The gene calls are TRBV25-1 and TRBJ1-1, with TRBD1 matching over 10 bases. J gave up 6 bases and V 0 bases, and 4 bases lay outside the gene matches. There are 15 residues in the CDR3. CDR1 is MGHDK and CDR2 is SYGVNS in the germline V gene. The chain's CDR3 is CASSEYRQGAPEAFF. Here the CDR3 DNA reads TGTGCCAGCAGTGAATATCGACAGGGGGCACCTGAAGCTTTCTTT.